These 28 T cell receptor beta chains originate from one sample sequenced in a study of MAIT cells during Salmonella Paratyphi A infection. Findings and limits, study-wide: MAIT cell TRBV usage was oligoclonal, favouring TRBV20 and TRBV6, and apparently unchanged by infection.

From the 5' RACE reads, TCRdb called clonotypes with MiXCR, one entry per CDR3 protein. The sample contains about 1,000 distinct CDR3 sequences, almost 25% of which appear only once. Antigens for these TCRs are unknown. The time point: after infection, following antibiotic treatment. The MAIT cell gate was Valpha7.2+ CD161+ T cells, sorted by flow cytometry. The sequences come from MAIT cells from blood, collected at the last sampling point of the challenge study. These receptors all stem from a person aged 18 to 75 who was deliberately infected with Salmonella Paratyphi A in a paratyphoid fever challenge study.

This clonotype is judged medium-sized. J is TRBJ2-3 and V is TRBV4-2; 12 positions agree with TRBD2. The CDR3 runs to 15 residues. V dropped 3 bases and J dropped 4; count of bases not matched to a gene: 2. Germline CDR1 and CDR2: LGHNA and YNFKEQ. The CDR3 is CASSQTSGSPDTQYF. The DNA for the CDR3 is TGTGCCAGCAGCCAGACTAGCGGGAGCCCAGATACGCAGTATTTT.

Within the sample, this clonotype is large. The chain uses TRBV29-1 and TRBJ1-1; 7 bases match TRBD1. The ends lost 2 bases at V and 4 bases at J; junction bases unmatched: 7. The CDR3 contains 14 residues. Germline V gene sequence: CDR1 SQVTM, CDR2 ANQGSEA. The CDR3 DNA sequence: TGCAGCGTTGAAAGTGGACAGGCGATCACTGAAGCTTTCTTT. The encoded protein is CSVESGQAITEAFF.

The chain has TRBV5-1 and TRBJ2-1; no definite D call. The germline CDR1 and CDR2 sequences are SGHRS and YFSETQ. The germline V and J ends were trimmed by 1 base and 10 bases, with 6 bases remaining between them. CDR3 size: 11 residues. CDR3 bases: TGCGCCAGCAGCTTGTACTACGAGCAGTTCTTC. Its translation: CASSLYYEQFF.

The rearrangement uses TRBV4-2 and TRBJ2-6; TRBD2 agrees at 7 bases. Germline-derived CDR1 and CDR2 are LGHNA and YNFKEQ. V shed 0 bases and J 4 bases; nucleotides not matched to a gene: 0. The CDR3 length is 15 residues. The CDR3 loop is CASSQELAGANVLTF. The CDR3 DNA follows: TGTGCCAGCAGCCAAGAACTAGCGGGGGCCAACGTCCTGACTTTC.

This clonotype is deemed medium-sized. The rearrangement uses TRBV27 and TRBJ2-6; 8 bases align to TRBD1. This CDR3 region has 16 residues. Germline values: CDR1 MNHEY, CDR2 SMNVEV (reference sequence). J was trimmed by 1 base and V by 8 bases; bases with no gene match: 7. CDR3 in amino acids: CASGTGGGSGANVLTF. The CDR3 nucleotides are TGTGCCAGCGGAACAGGGGGAGGTTCTGGGGCCAACGTCCTGACTTTC.

The J gene is TRBJ1-1, the V gene TRBV5-1, with D possibly being TRBD1 (6 bases). V was shortened by 6 bases and J by 4 bases, with 13 bases between the two germline ends. In germline, CDR1 is SGHRS, CDR2 YFSETQ. The CDR3 totals 13 residues. DNA for the CDR3: TGCGCCAGCACCGGGGGGCACGGCACTGAAGCTTTCTTT. It yields the protein CASTGGHGTEAFF.

V usage is TRBV6-4 and J usage is TRBJ2-1, with 9 bases fitting TRBD2. The CDR3 is 15 amino acids. V was clipped by 3 bases and J by 3 bases; unmatched bases: 3. Germline CDR1 MRHNA, CDR2 SNTAGT. The CDR3 sequence: CASSEGSGGYNEQFF. The CDR3 coding sequence is TGTGCCAGCAGTGAGGGTAGCGGGGGCTACAATGAGCAGTTCTTC.

This clonotype was observed a handful of times. The rearrangement uses TRBV20-1 and TRBJ1-6; 9 bases are shared with TRBD1. The CDR3 consists of 16 residues. Germline V CDR1 and CDR2: DFQATT, SNEGSKA (reference sequence). J lost 7 bases, V lost 0 bases, and 7 bases had no gene match. The CDR3 bases are TGCAGTGCTAGAGATCAATGGACAGGGGAAAATTCACCCCTCCACTTT. This translates into CSARDQWTGENSPLHF.

The chain employs TRBV7-2 and TRBJ2-3, with a tentative D call TRBD2 (7 bases). This CDR3 contains 19 residues. V lost 0 bases to trimming and J lost 4 bases, with 23 bases between them. Per germline, CDR1 SGHTA and CDR2 FQGNSA. The CDR3 nucleotides are TGTGCCAGCAGCTTAGCTCCATCCCCGGGGGGCCAAACCCCAGATACGCAGTATTTT. Translated: CASSLAPSPGGQTPDTQYF.

This chain's CDR3 is CAITGVCHTHDALCSNQPQHF. The CDR3 nucleotides read TGCGCCATCACAGGGGTTTGCCACACTCATGATGCACTGTGTAGCAATCAGCCCCAGCATTTT. This rearrangement joins TRBV10-1 to TRBJ1-5, with 7 bases fitting TRBD1. V lost 10 bases, J lost 0 bases, and 27 bases stayed unmatched. Germline V gene sequence: CDR1 WNHNN, CDR2 SYGVQD (reference sequence). The CDR3 runs to 21 residues.

This clonotype was found a few times. The chain joins TRBV2 to TRBJ2-5; the D gene is possibly TRBD2 (5 bases). The V gene lost 8 bases and the J gene lost 0 bases, with 16 bases spanning the gap. Germline CDR1 SNHLY, CDR2 FYNNEI. The CDR3 contains 15 residues. The CDR3 nucleotides are TGTGCCAGCTTGGGGAGAAACCCCGACCAAGAGACCCAGTACTTC. Encoded protein: CASLGRNPDQETQYF.

The gene calls are TRBV6-6 and TRBJ1-6, with 9 bases matching TRBD1. CDR1 and CDR2 from the germline V gene are MNHNY and SVGAGI (reference sequence). V gave up 5 bases and J gave up 5 bases; unmatched junction bases: 1. The CDR3 covers 14 residues. The CDR3 spells CASSRTGDNSPLHF. The CDR3 nucleotides read TGTGCCAGCAGTCGGACAGGGGATAATTCACCCCTCCACTTT.

This clonotype qualifies as medium-sized. The chain has TRBV10-3 and TRBJ2-2; D is ambiguous. The length of the CDR3 is 15 residues. Trimming took 10 bases from V and 1 from J, leaving 16 bases between them. CDR1 is ENHRY, CDR2 SYGVKD, per germline. Written as DNA, the CDR3 is TGTGCCACCCGGACCGCGTCGGGGAACACCGGGGAGCTGTTTTTT. This codes for CATRTASGNTGELFF.

By share, this clonotype counts as medium-sized. CDR3 nucleotides: TGTGCCACCAGTGATTTGGGAGACAGTACCGAGCAGTACTTC. It encodes CATSDLGDSTEQYF. The chain links TRBV24-1 to TRBJ2-7, with a possible D match to TRBD1 (5 bases). V dropped 0 bases and J dropped 6 bases, with 11 bases sitting between them. The CDR3 contains 14 residues. Germline CDR1 and CDR2: KGHDR and SFDVKD.

This clonotype was seen a handful of times. This chain uses TRBV6-2 or TRBV6-3 with TRBJ2-7; TRBD2 matches at 7 bases. The V segment lost 0 bases and the J segment 2 bases; nucleotides outside the gene matches: 1. CDR1 MNHEY and CDR2 SVGEGT come from the germline V gene. CDR3 length: 14 amino acids. The CDR3: CASSYSSGAYEQYF. The CDR3 DNA reads as TGTGCCAGCAGTTACTCGAGCGGGGCCTACGAGCAGTACTTC.

This clonotype is labeled as medium-sized (0.01 to 0.1%). The CDR3 nucleotides are TGTGCCACCAGCAGATTGGACAGGGCGACCCCAGATACGCAGTATTTT. Translated: CATSRLDRATPDTQYF. This chain links TRBV15 with TRBJ2-3; 8 positions match TRBD1. The CDR3 is 16 residues long. After removal of 2 bases from V and 4 bases from J, the junction contained 8 bases not matched to a gene. CDR1 is LNHNV, CDR2 YYDKDF, per germline (reference sequence). Complete variable domain (other parts from reference TRBV15 and TRBJ2-3): DAMVIQNPRYQVTQFGKPVTLSCSQTLNHNVMYWYQQKSSQAPKLLFHYYDKDFNNEADTPDNFQSRRPNTSFCFLDIRSPGLGDTAMYLCATSRLDRATPDTQYFGPGTRLTVL.

A remark on this clonotype: A much bigger clone sits one base away, suggesting this may be a read error. V is TRBV4-2 and J is TRBJ1-1; 8 bases agree with TRBD1. Germline assignment: CDR1 LGHNA and CDR2 YNFKEQ. The CDR3 spans 17 residues. DNA for the CDR3: TGTGTCAGCAGCTACCAAACAACCCAGGGGGCGGTCGCTGAAGCTTTCTTT. Its translation is CVSSYQTTQGAVAEAFF.

This sequence joins TRBV7-9 and TRBJ2-2, with D possibly TRBD1 on 6 matching bases. Per the germline V gene, CDR1 is SEHNR and CDR2 is FQNEAQ (reference sequence). The CDR3 spans 16 residues. V gave up 5 bases and J gave up 1 base, with 14 bases separating them. The CDR3 is CASSPEGERNTGELFF. CDR3 bases: TGTGCCAGCAGCCCCGAGGGGGAGCGGAACACCGGGGAGCTGTTTTTT.

The chain combines TRBV4-2 with TRBJ2-5; TRBD2 agrees at 7 bases. This CDR3 spans 14 amino acids. Germline-derived CDR1 and CDR2 are LGHNA and YNFKEQ. With V trimmed by 4 bases and J by 7 bases, 9 bases remained unmatched. The CDR3 region is CASSPLDGEGTQYF. In nucleotides, the CDR3 is TGTGCCAGCAGCCCCCTGGACGGGGAGGGGACCCAGTACTTC.

This clonotype was recorded a few times. V and J are TRBV5-5 and TRBJ2-1; 9 bases map to TRBD1. The germline CDR1 and CDR2 sequences are SGHKS and YYEKEE (reference sequence). The CDR3 has 15 amino acids. V dropped 2 bases and J dropped 9; count of bases not matched to a gene: 9. CDR3 residues: CASSFTGGVMGEQFF. In nucleotides, the CDR3 is TGTGCCAGCAGCTTCACAGGGGGCGTGATGGGTGAGCAGTTCTTC.

The chain combines TRBV29-1 with TRBJ1-2, with 10 positions matching TRBD1. The junction had 8 bases not matched to a gene; V was cut back by 2 bases and J by 5 bases. This CDR3 is built from 15 residues. CDR1 is SQVTM, CDR2 ANQGSEA, per germline. CDR3 in DNA: TGCAGCGTTGAAAACGGGACAGGGGTGGAGTATGGCTACACCTTC. The encoded protein is CSVENGTGVEYGYTF.

V is TRBV27 and J is TRBJ2-7; either TRBD1 or TRBD2 may supply D (7 bases each). The CDR3 has 15 residues. The V gene's germline CDR1 is MNHEY and CDR2 SMNVEV (reference sequence). V was pared by 2 bases and J by 3 bases, with 14 bases between. The CDR3 is CASSLGQGGIYEQYF. The CDR3 region has the DNA TGTGCCAGCAGTTTAGGGCAGGGGGGGATCTACGAGCAGTACTTC.

This rearrangement joins TRBV5-1 to TRBJ2-3; the match to TRBD2 covers 9 bases. Trimming took 2 bases from V and 6 from J; bases not matched to a gene: 7. The CDR3 is 15 amino acids. In germline, CDR1 is SGHRS, CDR2 YFSETQ. CDR3 sequence: CASSFRGGAGDTQYF. The CDR3, as DNA: TGCGCCAGCAGCTTCCGCGGGGGGGCCGGGGATACGCAGTATTTT. Filled out from reference TRBV5-1 and TRBJ2-3, the complete variable domain reads KAGVTQTPRYLIKTRGQQVTLSCSPISGHRSVSWYQQTPGQGLQFLFEYFSETQRNKGNFPGRFSGRQFSNSRSEMNVSTLELGDSALYLCASSFRGGAGDTQYFGPGTRLTVL.

The rearrangement links TRBV20-1 to TRBJ2-1; 13 bases map to TRBD2. V lost 3 bases and J lost 7; bases outside the gene matches: 0. The CDR3 has 13 amino acids. Germline loops: CDR1 DFQATT, CDR2 SNEGSKA (reference sequence). The CDR3: CSARGLAGNEQFF. CDR3 nucleotides: TGCAGTGCTAGGGGACTAGCGGGGAATGAGCAGTTCTTC.

The V and J genes are TRBV6-4 and TRBJ2-3; 9 positions match TRBD1. Germline assignment: CDR1 MRHNA and CDR2 SNTAGT. The CDR3 covers 15 residues. The trim removed 2 bases at V and 3 bases at J, leaving 3 bases unmatched. CDR3 sequence reads: CASSDTGQGTDTQYF. CDR3 in DNA: TGTGCCAGCAGTGACACTGGACAGGGGACAGATACGCAGTATTTT.

The genes are TRBV19 and TRBJ2-3, with D possibly TRBD2 on 6 matching bases. Trimming took off 7 bases at V and 3 bases at J, with 23 bases between the two ends. The CDR3 has 17 amino acids. Germline V gives CDR1 LNHDA, CDR2 SQIVND (reference sequence). CDR3 protein: CASTSPGDGGRTDTQYF. CDR3 nucleotide sequence: TGTGCCAGTACCTCCCCCGGGGACGGGGGACGGACAGATACGCAGTATTTT. Together with reference TRBV19 and TRBJ2-3, the CDR3 gives the full variable domain: DGGITQSPKYLFRKEGQNVTLSCEQNLNHDAMYWYRQDPGQGLRLIYYSQIVNDFQKGDIAEGYSVSREKKESFPLTVTSAQKNPTAFYLCASTSPGDGGRTDTQYFGPGTRLTVL.

J is TRBJ2-7 and V is TRBV4-2, with D perhaps matching TRBD1 (6 bases). Per the germline V gene, CDR1 is LGHNA and CDR2 is YNFKEQ. The V end was cut by 5 bases, the J end by 2 bases, with 10 bases between. This CDR3 spans 13 amino acids. The CDR3 reads CASSGGQTYEQYF. CDR3 DNA sequence: TGTGCCAGCAGCGGCGGACAGACCTACGAGCAGTACTTC.

The rearrangement joins TRBV4-2 to TRBJ2-7, with 12 nucleotides matching TRBD1. The CDR3 is 16 residues long. The junction had 7 bases not matched to a gene; V was cut back by 2 bases and J by 5 bases. Germline CDR1 and CDR2: LGHNA and YNFKEQ. The CDR3 reads CASSQTPGQGADEQYF. CDR3 nucleotide sequence: TGTGCCAGCAGCCAAACTCCGGGACAGGGGGCGGACGAGCAGTACTTC.